The 14 T cell receptor beta chains below all came from one sample that was sequenced in a study of T cell responses to AZD1222 COVID-19 vaccine. Repertoires were generated with immunoSEQ multiplex PCR, while TCRdb's copy carries only in-frame clones and drops some. The sample carries 150,000 to 250,000 clones, approximately 89% recorded once. Here the sequenced sample was peripheral blood, taken 28 days after the second AZD1222 dose. Every receptor here comes from an adult who received the AZD1222 COVID-19 vaccine.

This clone was picked up one time. The rearrangement uses TRBV4-2 and TRBJ2-2; tentative D call: TRBD2 (5 bases). The CDR3 is 18 residues long. Per the germline V gene, CDR1 is LGHNA and CDR2 is YNFKEQ. V gave up 0 bases and J gave up 2 bases, with 16 bases separating them. CDR3 DNA sequence: TGTGCCAGCAGCCAAGAGAGCGGCAGCCCTCTAAACACCGGGGAGCTGTTTTTT. Translation: CASSQESGSPLNTGELFF.

The gene calls are TRBV6-1 and TRBJ2-7, with D hard to call. In germline, CDR1 is MNHNS, CDR2 SASEGT. Trimming pared 2 bases from V and 5 bases from J, leaving 16 bases between. CDR3 size: 15 residues. The CDR3 reads CASSEQGPPRHEQYF. CDR3 nucleotides: TGTGCCAGCAGTGAACAAGGCCCCCCTCGGCACGAGCAGTACTTC.

This rearrangement joins TRBV7-3 to TRBJ2-1, with 10 bases that match TRBD2. V gave up 5 bases and J gave up 3 bases; unmatched junction bases: 7. Germline V gene sequence: CDR1 SGHTA, CDR2 FQGTGA. The CDR3 has 16 amino acids. CDR3 amino acids: CASSLLAGEHYNEQFF. The CDR3 DNA reads TGTGCCAGCAGCCTTCTAGCGGGAGAGCACTACAATGAGCAGTTCTTC.

V usage is TRBV6-9 and J usage is TRBJ2-7; no reliable D call. The ends were cut back, 3 bases at V and 9 bases at J, with 12 bases in the middle. In germline, CDR1 is MNHGY, CDR2 SVAAGI. CDR3 size: 12 residues. CDR3 nucleotides: TGTGCCAGCAGTTACTTTATAGGAGCGCAGTACTTC. Its protein is CASSYFIGAQYF.

The chain links TRBV27 to TRBJ1-5, with D hard to call. This CDR3 spans 14 amino acids. Trimming cost V 2 bases and J 2 bases, with 7 bases left between them. CDR1 and CDR2 (germline): MNHEY, SMNVEV (reference sequence). In DNA, the CDR3 is TGTGCCAGCAGTTTAGGGAAGGGCAATCAGCCCCAGCATTTT. Translation: CASSLGKGNQPQHF.

This clone was seen once. The V gene is TRBV28, the J gene TRBJ2-5, with D tentatively TRBD1 or TRBD2 (5 bases each). Germline values: CDR1 MDHEN, CDR2 SYDVKM. This CDR3 contains 14 residues. Trimming removed 2 bases from V and 8 bases from J, with 15 bases in between. In nucleotides, the CDR3 is TGTGCCAGCAGTTTAGAGGACGGCCGGGGCACCCAGTACTTC. This gives the protein CASSLEDGRGTQYF.

The V and J genes are TRBV28 and TRBJ2-5, with D maybe TRBD1 (6 bases). From germline, CDR1 is MDHEN and CDR2 SYDVKM. Trimming took off 2 bases at V and 3 bases at J, with 10 bases between the two ends. The CDR3 totals 14 residues. CDR3 sequence (DNA): TGTGCCAGCAGTTTAAGACAGGTCAAAGAGACCCAGTACTTC. Translation: CASSLRQVKETQYF.

The rearrangement uses TRBV27 and TRBJ1-1; no definite D call. CDR1 and CDR2 from the germline V gene are MNHEY and SMNVEV (reference sequence). The ends were cut back, 5 bases at V and 0 bases at J, with 10 bases in the middle. This CDR3 comprises 14 residues. The CDR3 DNA reads TGTGCCAGCAGTCTCTCCGGTATGAACACTGAAGCTTTCTTT. Its translation: CASSLSGMNTEAFF.

V and J are TRBV3-1 (or the pseudogene TRBV3-2) and TRBJ2-2; D ambiguous. V dropped 5 bases and J dropped 2 bases, with 3 bases sitting between them. The CDR3 contains 12 residues. The germline V gene encodes CDR1 LGHDT and CDR2 YNNKEL (reference sequence). The CDR3: CASSFNTGELFF. CDR3 DNA sequence: TGTGCCAGCAGCTTCAACACCGGGGAGCTGTTTTTT.

V and J are TRBV5-4 and TRBJ1-3, with unresolved D. The CDR3 totals 15 residues. Deletions cut 0 bases from V and 1 base from J, with 8 bases between. Germline loops: CDR1 SGHNT, CDR2 YYREEE (reference sequence). The CDR3 DNA is TGTGCCAGCAGCTTGGCGGAGCCATCTGGAAACACCATATATTTT. It yields the protein CASSLAEPSGNTIYF.

The chain uses TRBV5-1 and TRBJ2-5, with 8 positions matching TRBD2. The CDR3 loop spans 15 amino acids. Germline-derived CDR1 and CDR2 are SGHRS and YFSETQ. Trimming cost V 4 bases and J 5 bases; bases outside gene matches: 10. Here the CDR3 DNA reads TGCGCCAGCAGCCCCGGGACTAGTCGCGGGGAGACCCAGTACTTC. This gives the protein CASSPGTSRGETQYF.

The chain carries TRBV9 and TRBJ1-2; D gene ambiguous. The V end lost 0 bases, the J end lost 2 bases, and 11 bases lay between the germline ends. From germline, CDR1 is SGDLS and CDR2 YYNGEE. The CDR3 contains 15 residues. For the CDR3, the DNA is TGTGCCAGCAGCGTAGCTCCTTCCGTGAACTATGGCTACACCTTC. Residues: CASSVAPSVNYGYTF.

The rearrangement uses TRBV5-1 and TRBJ2-6; possible D gene TRBD1, 5 bases. The CDR3 has 16 amino acids. With 4 bases removed from V and 1 base from J, the gap between germline ends came to 12 bases. The germline V gene encodes CDR1 SGHRS and CDR2 YFSETQ. CDR3 nucleotide sequence: TGCGCCAGCAGCCTTAAGCCAGGGTCTGGGGCCAACGTCCTGACTTTC. Its protein product is CASSLKPGSGANVLTF.

This clone appeared once. V is TRBV2 and J is TRBJ2-3; the D is unclear. The germline V and J ends were trimmed by 4 bases and 4 bases, with 12 bases remaining between them. The CDR3 is 14 amino acids. Germline V lookup: CDR1 SNHLY, CDR2 FYNNEI. The CDR3: CASSVGRAPDTQYF. The DNA for the CDR3 is TGTGCCAGCAGTGTAGGAAGGGCCCCAGATACGCAGTATTTT.